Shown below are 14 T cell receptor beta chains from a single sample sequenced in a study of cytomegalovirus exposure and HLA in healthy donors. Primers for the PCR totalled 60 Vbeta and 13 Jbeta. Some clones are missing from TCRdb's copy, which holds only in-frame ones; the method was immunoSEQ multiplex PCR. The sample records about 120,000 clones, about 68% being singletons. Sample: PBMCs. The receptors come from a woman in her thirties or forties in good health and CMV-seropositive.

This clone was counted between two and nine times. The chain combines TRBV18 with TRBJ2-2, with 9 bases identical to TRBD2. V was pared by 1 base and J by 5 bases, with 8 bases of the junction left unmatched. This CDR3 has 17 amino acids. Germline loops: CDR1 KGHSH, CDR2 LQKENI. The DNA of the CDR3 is TGTGCCAGCTCACCACGGACTAGCGCCCTGGGTACCGGGGAGCTGTTTTTT. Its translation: CASSPRTSALGTGELFF.

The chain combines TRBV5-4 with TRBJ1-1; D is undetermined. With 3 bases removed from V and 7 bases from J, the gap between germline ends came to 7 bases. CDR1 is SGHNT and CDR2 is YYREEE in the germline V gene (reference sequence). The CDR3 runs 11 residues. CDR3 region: CASSSGFEAFF. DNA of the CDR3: TGTGCCAGCAGCTCCGGGTTTGAAGCTTTCTTT.

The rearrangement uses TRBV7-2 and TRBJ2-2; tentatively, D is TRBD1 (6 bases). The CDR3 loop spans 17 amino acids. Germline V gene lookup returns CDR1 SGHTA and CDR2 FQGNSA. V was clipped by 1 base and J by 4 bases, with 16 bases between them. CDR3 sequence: CASSLDRDTLLTGELFF. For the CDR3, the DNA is TGTGCCAGCAGCTTAGACCGGGACACACTCCTCACCGGGGAGCTGTTTTTT.

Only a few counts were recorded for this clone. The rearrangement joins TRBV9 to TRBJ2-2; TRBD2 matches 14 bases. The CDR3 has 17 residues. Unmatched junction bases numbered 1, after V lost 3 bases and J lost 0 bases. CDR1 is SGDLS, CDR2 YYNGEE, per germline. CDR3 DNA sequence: TGTGCCAGCAGCGCGACTAGCGGGAGGGCGAACACCGGGGAGCTGTTTTTT. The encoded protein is CASSATSGRANTGELFF. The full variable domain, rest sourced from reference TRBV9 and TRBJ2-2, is DSGVTQTPKHLITATGQRVTLRCSPRSGDLSVYWYQQSLDQGLQFLIQYYNGEERAKGNILERFSAQQFPDLHSELNLSSLELGDSALYFCASSATSGRANTGELFFGEGSRLTVL.

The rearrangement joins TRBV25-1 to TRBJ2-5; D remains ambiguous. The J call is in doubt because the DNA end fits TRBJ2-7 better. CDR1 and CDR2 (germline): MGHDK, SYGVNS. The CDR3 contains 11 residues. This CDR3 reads CASSAAHEQYF. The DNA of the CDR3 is TGTGCCAGCAGTGCCGCCCACGAGCAGTACTTC.

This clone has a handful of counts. The CDR3 DNA is TGTGCCAGCAGCACAACTAGCGGCGATGAGCAGTTCTTC. Amino acid sequence: CASSTTSGDEQFF. The chain employs TRBV11-2 and TRBJ2-1; 8 nucleotides align to TRBD2. J lost 8 bases, V lost 5 bases, and 5 bases had no gene match. The germline V gene has CDR1 SGHAT and CDR2 FQNNGV. The CDR3 runs to 13 residues.

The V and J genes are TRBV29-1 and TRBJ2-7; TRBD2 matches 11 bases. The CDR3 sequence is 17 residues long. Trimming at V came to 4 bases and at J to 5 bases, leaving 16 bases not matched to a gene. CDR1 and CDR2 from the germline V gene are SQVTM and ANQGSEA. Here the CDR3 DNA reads TGCAGCGTTGGGGAGTGGGCTAGCGGGAGGTCTGGCAACGAGCAGTACTTC. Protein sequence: CSVGEWASGRSGNEQYF.

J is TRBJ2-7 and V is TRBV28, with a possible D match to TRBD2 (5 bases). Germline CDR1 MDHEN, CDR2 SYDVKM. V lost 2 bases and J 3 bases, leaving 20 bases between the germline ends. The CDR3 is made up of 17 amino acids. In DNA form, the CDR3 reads TGTGCCAGCAGTTTACGATCTTCGGGGATCGGTCGCTACGAGCAGTACTTC. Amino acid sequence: CASSLRSSGIGRYEQYF.

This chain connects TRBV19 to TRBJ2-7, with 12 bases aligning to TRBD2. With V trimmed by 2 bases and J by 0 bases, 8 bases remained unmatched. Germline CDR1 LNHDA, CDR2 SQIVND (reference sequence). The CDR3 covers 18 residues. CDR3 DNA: TGTGCCAGTAGTATACAACTAGCGGGAGGAACGCCCTCCTACGAGCAGTACTTC. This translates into CASSIQLAGGTPSYEQYF.

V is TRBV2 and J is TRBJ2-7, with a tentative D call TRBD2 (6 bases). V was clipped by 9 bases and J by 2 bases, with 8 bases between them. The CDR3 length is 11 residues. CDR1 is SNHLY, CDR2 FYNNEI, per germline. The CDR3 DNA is TGTGCCAGTGGGACTCCCTACGAGCAGTACTTC. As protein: CASGTPYEQYF.

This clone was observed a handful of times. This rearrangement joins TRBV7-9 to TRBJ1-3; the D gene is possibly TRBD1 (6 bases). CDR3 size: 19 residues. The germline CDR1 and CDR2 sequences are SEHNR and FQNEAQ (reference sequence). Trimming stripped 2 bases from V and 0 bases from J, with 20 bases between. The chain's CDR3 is CASSLFSGAPTSSGNTIYF. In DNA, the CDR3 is TGTGCCAGCAGCTTATTCTCAGGGGCCCCCACCAGCTCTGGAAACACCATATATTTT.

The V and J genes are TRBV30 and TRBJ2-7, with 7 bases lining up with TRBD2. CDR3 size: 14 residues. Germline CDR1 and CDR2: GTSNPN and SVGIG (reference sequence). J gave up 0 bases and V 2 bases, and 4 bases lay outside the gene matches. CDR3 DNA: TGTGCCTGGAGTTCCGGCGGGAGCTCCTACGAGCAGTACTTC. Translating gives CAWSSGGSSYEQYF.

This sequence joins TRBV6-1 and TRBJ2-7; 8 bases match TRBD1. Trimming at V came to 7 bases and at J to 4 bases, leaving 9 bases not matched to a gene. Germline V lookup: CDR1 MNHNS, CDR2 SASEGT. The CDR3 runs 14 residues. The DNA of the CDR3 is TGTGCCAGCACCTTGGACAGGGCGCTGTACGAGCAGTACTTC. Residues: CASTLDRALYEQYF.

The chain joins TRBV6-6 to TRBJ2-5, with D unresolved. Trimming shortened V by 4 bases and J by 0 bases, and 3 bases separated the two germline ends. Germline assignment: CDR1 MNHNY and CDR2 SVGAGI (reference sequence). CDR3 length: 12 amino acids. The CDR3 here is CASSSDQETQYF. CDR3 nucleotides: TGTGCCAGCAGTTCGGACCAAGAGACCCAGTACTTC.